The 27 T cell receptor beta chains below all came from one sample that was sequenced in a study of blood T cells in healthy people across ages. The second PCR ran roughly 6 to 12 cycles with a sample-barcoded 5' primer and J-beta primers. TCRdb re-called the 5' RACE reads through MiXCR, storing one row per CDR3 protein. The table records under 800,000 distinct CDR3 sequences, around 21% of them present only once. Sequenced material: blood. All receptors derive from a man between 65 and 80 years old in good health.

This chain connects TRBV18 to TRBJ2-1, with TRBD2 identical over 8 bases. This CDR3 region has 15 residues. V gave up 2 bases and J gave up 10 bases; unmatched junction bases: 10. The germline CDR1 and CDR2 sequences are KGHSH and LQKENI. CDR3 region: CASSPYPAGAPEQFF. The CDR3, as DNA: TGTGCCAGCTCACCATATCCAGCGGGAGCCCCCGAGCAGTTCTTC.

This sequence joins TRBV7-8 and TRBJ1-5; a possible D gene is TRBD1 (5 bases). Germline V CDR1 and CDR2: SGHVS, FQNEAQ. The CDR3 loop spans 14 amino acids. V was clipped by 5 bases and J by 6 bases, with 14 bases between them. CDR3 nucleotide sequence: TGTGCCAGCAGCCCCCCGGGGACGGGTCAGCCCCAGCATTTT. Encoded protein: CASSPPGTGQPQHF.

The V and J genes are TRBV6-1 and TRBJ2-7; a possible D gene is TRBD1 (6 bases). V dropped 3 bases and J dropped 2 bases, with 14 bases sitting between them. The germline CDR1 and CDR2 sequences are MNHNS and SASEGT. This CDR3 is built from 15 residues. DNA of the CDR3: TGTGCCAGCAGTGACACAGGGAAAGTACCCTACGAGCAGTACTTC. It encodes CASSDTGKVPYEQYF.

The rearrangement uses TRBV7-8 and TRBJ2-1; 7 bases fit TRBD2. The CDR3 is 15 amino acids. Germline assignment: CDR1 SGHVS and CDR2 FQNEAQ. The V and J ends lost 1 base and 5 bases, in that order; junction bases with no gene match: 5. CDR3 nucleotides: TGTGCCAGCAGCTTAGTCTTGGGGGGGAACAATGAGCAGTTCTTC. Amino acids: CASSLVLGGNNEQFF.

The chain combines TRBV2 with TRBJ2-2; no definite D call. CDR3 length: 13 residues. Germline assignment: CDR1 SNHLY and CDR2 FYNNEI. V lost 10 bases, J lost 5 bases, and 14 bases lay in between. CDR3 coding DNA: TGTGCCACACAGCTGACGGTAACCGGGGAGCTGTTTTTT. It specifies CATQLTVTGELFF.

In this sample, this clonotype turned up many times. This sequence joins TRBV29-1 and TRBJ2-5; 8 bases align to TRBD2. The DNA end is more similar to TRBJ2-1, so the J call may be wrong. This CDR3 has 13 residues. CDR1 and CDR2 from the germline V gene are SQVTM and ANQGSEA. The CDR3 loop reads CSVEATSVNEQFF. In nucleotides, the CDR3 is TGCAGCGTTGAAGCGACTAGCGTAAATGAGCAGTTCTTC.

Only a few counts were recorded for this clonotype. The rearrangement joins TRBV18 to TRBJ2-1; TRBD2 agrees at 7 bases. Germline V gene lookup returns CDR1 KGHSH and CDR2 LQKENI. The CDR3 extends over 14 amino acids. Germline trimming cut 2 bases from V and 8 bases from J; bases unmatched to any gene: 6. The CDR3 loop is CASSPNSGGDEQFF. Written as DNA, the CDR3 is TGTGCCAGCTCACCAAACTCGGGGGGTGATGAGCAGTTCTTC.

This clonotype was recorded a few times. This chain connects TRBV12-5 to TRBJ2-1, with no clear D. The CDR3 is 11 amino acids. Germline V gives CDR1 LGHNT, CDR2 FRNRAP. The V end lost 5 bases, the J end lost 7 bases, and 6 bases lay between the germline ends. CDR3 in DNA: TGTGCTAGTGGTACCATTAATGAGCAGTTCTTC. This translates into CASGTINEQFF.

In its sample, this clonotype was seen many times. The chain employs TRBV10-3 and TRBJ2-2; 7 nucleotides agree with TRBD2. The length of the CDR3 is 14 residues. V dropped 5 bases and J dropped 3; count of bases not matched to a gene: 3. Germline values: CDR1 ENHRY, CDR2 SYGVKD. CDR3 amino acids: CAISWDYDTGELFF. In DNA, the CDR3 is TGTGCCATCAGTTGGGACTACGACACCGGGGAGCTGTTTTTT.

In regard to this clonotype: A read error may produce the germline difference seen at one junction end. The chain uses TRBV7-2 and TRBJ2-7; D remains unclear. Germline lookup yields CDR1 SGHTA and CDR2 FQGNSA. CDR3 length: 14 residues. In DNA, the CDR3 is TGTGCCGGCAGCTTAGTTGTCGATTTTTACGAGCAGTACTTC. Amino acid sequence: CAGSLVVDFYEQYF. The whole variable domain, remainder taken from reference TRBV7-2 and TRBJ2-7, is GAGVSQSPSNKVTEKGKDVELRCDPISGHTALYWYRQSLGQGLEFLIYFQGNSAPDKSGLPSDRFSAERTGGSVSTLTIQRTQQEDSAVYLCAGSLVVDFYEQYFGPGTRLTVT.

The chain employs TRBV6-1 and TRBJ2-7; D remains unclear. This CDR3 comprises 15 residues. CDR1 MNHNS and CDR2 SASEGT come from the germline V gene. With 2 bases removed from V and 0 bases from J, the gap between germline ends came to 11 bases. The CDR3 sequence is CASSESQVFSYEQYF. CDR3 nucleotide sequence: TGTGCCAGCAGTGAAAGCCAGGTGTTCTCCTACGAGCAGTACTTC.

This chain links TRBV24-1 with TRBJ2-5; TRBD2 matches 7 bases. V was pared by 3 bases and J by 1 base, with 7 bases of the junction left unmatched. The CDR3 contains 16 residues. In germline, CDR1 is KGHDR, CDR2 SFDVKD. As DNA, the CDR3 is TGTGCCACCAGTGATAATCTAGCGGCCCTCCAAGAGACCCAGTACTTC. Protein product: CATSDNLAALQETQYF.

The V call is TRBV6-1, the J call TRBJ2-2; TRBD1 agrees at 9 bases. Germline V gene lookup returns CDR1 MNHNS and CDR2 SASEGT. The CDR3 contains 15 residues. The V segment lost 6 bases and the J segment 2 bases; nucleotides outside the gene matches: 4. CDR3 loop: CASRTTGGNTGELFF. The CDR3 nucleotides are TGTGCCAGCAGAACGACAGGGGGTAACACCGGGGAGCTGTTTTTT.

This clonotype was recorded a few times. The chain has TRBV28 and TRBJ2-1, with 10 positions matching TRBD2. The CDR3 is made up of 14 amino acids. The germline CDR1 and CDR2 sequences are MDHEN and SYDVKM. V gave up 5 bases and J gave up 4 bases; unmatched junction bases: 2. Here the CDR3 reads CASSTSGIYNEQFF. Here the CDR3 DNA reads TGTGCCAGCAGTACTAGCGGGATTTACAATGAGCAGTTCTTC. The full variable domain, rest sourced from reference TRBV28 and TRBJ2-1, is DVKVTQSSRYLVKRTGEKVFLECVQDMDHENMFWYRQDPGLGLRLIYFSYDVKMKEKGDIPEGYSVSREKKERFSLILESASTNQTSMYLCASSTSGIYNEQFFGPGTRLTVL.

The genes are TRBV4-1 and TRBJ2-5; TRBD2 matches at 8 bases. J lost 1 base, V lost 4 bases, and 8 bases had no gene match. This CDR3 comprises 16 residues. Germline V lookup: CDR1 MGHRA, CDR2 YSYEKL. CDR3 loop: CASSRVSGRTQETQYF. In DNA, the CDR3 is TGCGCCAGCAGCCGAGTCAGCGGGAGAACCCAAGAGACCCAGTACTTC.

There are a few counts of this clonotype. This sequence joins TRBV20-1 and TRBJ2-7; possibly TRBD2 for D (5 bases). Trimming shortened V by 6 bases and J by 7 bases, and 13 bases separated the two germline ends. Germline CDR1 and CDR2: DFQATT and SNEGSKA (reference sequence). The CDR3 length is 11 residues. The CDR3 is CSATGMEEQYF. The CDR3 nucleotides read TGCAGTGCCACGGGGATGGAAGAGCAGTACTTC.

V usage is TRBV25-1 and J usage is TRBJ2-5, with D perhaps given as TRBD1 or TRBD2 (5 bases each). This CDR3 has 12 amino acids. Between the trimmed V and J ends, which lost 8 bases and 7 bases, there was a span of 14 bases. The germline CDR1 and CDR2 sequences are MGHDK and SYGVNS. The CDR3 nucleotides read TGTGCCAGCCGGGACCCTGCTTCGACCCAGTACTTC. It is translated as CASRDPASTQYF.

This chain joins TRBV7-9 and TRBJ2-7; 9 bases fit TRBD1. The germline V gene encodes CDR1 SEHNR and CDR2 FQNEAQ (reference sequence). CDR3 size: 14 residues. After removal of 5 bases from V and 5 bases from J, the junction contained 7 bases not matched to a gene. The CDR3 sequence is CASSRDREEDEQYF. In DNA form, the CDR3 reads TGTGCCAGCAGCCGGGACAGGGAGGAAGACGAGCAGTACTTC.

The chain employs TRBV28 and TRBJ2-2; 10 bases are shared with TRBD2. Trimming at V came to 6 bases and at J to 5 bases, leaving 9 bases not matched to a gene. CDR1 and CDR2 from the germline V gene are MDHEN and SYDVKM. The CDR3 contains 16 residues. The CDR3 here is CASRISSGSRTGELFF. As DNA, the CDR3 is TGTGCCAGCAGGATATCTAGCGGGAGTCGAACCGGGGAGCTGTTTTTT. Combining the CDR3 with reference TRBV28 and TRBJ2-2 gives the whole variable domain DVKVTQSSRYLVKRTGEKVFLECVQDMDHENMFWYRQDPGLGLRLIYFSYDVKMKEKGDIPEGYSVSREKKERFSLILESASTNQTSMYLCASRISSGSRTGELFFGEGSRLTVL.

The chain employs TRBV27 and TRBJ1-1; 7 bases are shared with TRBD1. This CDR3 contains 18 residues. V lost 5 bases and J lost 1; bases outside the gene matches: 16. In germline, CDR1 is MNHEY, CDR2 SMNVEV (reference sequence). CDR3 nucleotide sequence: TGTGCCAGCAGTCATTACCTTACAGGGGACACCCCGAACACTGAAGCTTTCTTT. Translating gives CASSHYLTGDTPNTEAFF.

The gene calls are TRBV15 and TRBJ2-1; 9 bases map to TRBD2. With V trimmed by 0 bases and J by 7 bases, 10 bases remained unmatched. This CDR3 has 17 residues. Germline loops: CDR1 LNHNV, CDR2 YYDKDF (reference sequence). Here the CDR3 reads CATSRDRSSGSVNEQFF. CDR3 DNA: TGTGCCACCAGCAGAGACCGAAGTAGCGGGAGTGTTAATGAGCAGTTCTTC.

In DNA, the CDR3 is TGCAGTGCAATAGCGGGGCAAGAGACCCAGTACTTC. It specifies CSAIAGQETQYF. The rearrangement links TRBV20-1 to TRBJ2-5; TRBD2 matches 8 bases. The junction had 2 bases not matched to a gene; V was cut back by 6 bases and J by 2 bases. The CDR3 is 12 amino acids. Germline V gives CDR1 DFQATT, CDR2 SNEGSKA (reference sequence).

The rearrangement uses TRBV20-1 and TRBJ2-1; D possibly corresponds to TRBD2 (6 bases). V was trimmed by 5 bases and J by 4 bases, leaving 15 bases between them. CDR1 DFQATT and CDR2 SNEGSKA come from the germline V gene (reference sequence). CDR3 size: 14 residues. CDR3 sequence reads: CSAPRDLTYNEQFF. The CDR3 DNA reads TGCAGTGCTCCCCGGGACTTAACATACAATGAGCAGTTCTTC.

The chain carries TRBV14 and TRBJ2-5; 16 bases fit TRBD2. The J call is doubtful: the DNA matches TRBJ2-1 better. Germline CDR1 reads SGHDN; CDR2 reads FVKESK. The CDR3 is 18 residues long. CDR3 protein: CASSLRPGLAGGNNEQFF. In DNA, the CDR3 is TGTGCCAGCAGCCTCCGACCGGGACTAGCGGGAGGGAACAATGAGCAGTTCTTC.

This CDR3 reads CASRLASGTGELFF. CDR3 DNA sequence: TGTGCCAGCAGATTGGCTAGCGGCACCGGGGAGCTGTTTTTT. This sequence joins TRBV28 and TRBJ2-2; 7 bases map to TRBD2. From germline, CDR1 is MDHEN and CDR2 SYDVKM. This CDR3 comprises 14 residues. Losses at the gene ends were 6 bases for V and 4 bases for J; bases not matched to a gene: 5.

This clonotype came up a few times. This chain connects TRBV29-1 to TRBJ2-1; no clear D. Germline V gives CDR1 SQVTM, CDR2 ANQGSEA. The CDR3 spans 14 residues. V was shortened by 5 bases and J by 0 bases, with 11 bases between the two germline ends. CDR3 nucleotide sequence: TGCAGCGTTCCGCGTCCCAGCTCCTACAATGAGCAGTTCTTC. It translates to CSVPRPSSYNEQFF.

V is TRBV20-1 and J is TRBJ2-3; unclear D gene. V lost 2 bases, J lost 6 bases, and 9 bases lay in between. Germline V gene lookup returns CDR1 DFQATT and CDR2 SNEGSKA (reference sequence). This CDR3 has 12 residues. CDR3 sequence reads: CSARQTLDTQYF. In DNA form, the CDR3 reads TGCAGTGCTAGACAGACTCTTGATACGCAGTATTTT.